Included here is one T cell receptor (beta chain) sequence, with context. What it recognizes is unknown. The data were taken from a study of T cells in Graves' hyperthyroidism and ophthalmopathy. Study-wide results and caveats: The model forecast ophthalmopathy, anticipating it by a median around 6.5 months before onset. Appearing also in blood were most of the thyroid clonotypes expanded above 0.001.

Researchers amplified the TCR beta CDR3 regions from RNA transcripts. Primed by the HTBI set, a first-round RT-PCR was run on the TCR CDR3. MiXCR, applied by TCRdb to the multiplex PCR reads, yields one record per CDR3 protein. The table lists around 200,000 distinct CDR3 sequences, 15% to 20% of them singletons, with 25% to 30% in the top ten. The CDR3 is 15 amino acids. J gave up 3 bases and V 3 bases, and 7 bases lay outside the gene matches. Germline V gene lookup returns CDR1 SGHRS and CDR2 YFSETQ. The patients, who ranged from 18 to 65 in age, presented with newly diagnosed hyperthyroidism lasting under 2 months.

This chain joins TRBV5-1 and TRBJ2-7; 9 bases match TRBD1. What was sequenced was blood. The sequence came from a woman aged 50 to 60 with Graves' hyperthyroidism. The chain's CDR3 is CASSSETGGYYEQYF. The CDR3 DNA follows: TGCGCCAGCAGCTCAGAGACAGGGGGATACTACGAGCAGTACTTC.